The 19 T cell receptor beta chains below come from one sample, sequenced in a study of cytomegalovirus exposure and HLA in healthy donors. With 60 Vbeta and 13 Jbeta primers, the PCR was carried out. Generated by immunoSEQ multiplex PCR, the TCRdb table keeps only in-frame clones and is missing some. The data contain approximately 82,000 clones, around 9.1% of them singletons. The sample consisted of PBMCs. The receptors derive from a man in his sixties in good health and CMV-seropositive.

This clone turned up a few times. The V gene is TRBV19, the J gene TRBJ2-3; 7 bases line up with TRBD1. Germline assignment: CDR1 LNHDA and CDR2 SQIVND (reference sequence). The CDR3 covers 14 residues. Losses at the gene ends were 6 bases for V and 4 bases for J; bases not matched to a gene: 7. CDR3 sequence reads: CASRAGGNSDTQYF. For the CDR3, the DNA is TGTGCCAGTAGAGCAGGGGGAAATTCAGATACGCAGTATTTT.

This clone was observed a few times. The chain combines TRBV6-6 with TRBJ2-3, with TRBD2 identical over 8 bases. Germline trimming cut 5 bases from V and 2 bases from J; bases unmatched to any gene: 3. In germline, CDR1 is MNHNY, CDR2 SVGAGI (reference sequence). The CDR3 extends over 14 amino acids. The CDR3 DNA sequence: TGTGCCAGCAGTAGGGGACTAGACACAGATACGCAGTATTTT. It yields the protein CASSRGLDTDTQYF.

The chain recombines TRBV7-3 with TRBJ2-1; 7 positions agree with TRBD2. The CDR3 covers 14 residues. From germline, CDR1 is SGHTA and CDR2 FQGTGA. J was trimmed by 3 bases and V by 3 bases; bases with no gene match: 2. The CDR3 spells CASSLGGSYNEQFF. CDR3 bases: TGTGCCAGCAGCTTGGGGGGGAGCTACAATGAGCAGTTCTTC.

CDR3 DNA sequence: TGTGCCAGCAGTTTTGGTCAGGGGTTGAGGGCTGAAGCTTTCTTT. This codes for CASSFGQGLRAEAFF. The V call is TRBV27, the J call TRBJ1-1; possibly TRBD1 for D (6 bases). The CDR3 has 15 amino acids. Germline CDR1 reads MNHEY; CDR2 reads SMNVEV (reference sequence). Trimming took off 3 bases at V and 6 bases at J, with 17 bases between the two ends.

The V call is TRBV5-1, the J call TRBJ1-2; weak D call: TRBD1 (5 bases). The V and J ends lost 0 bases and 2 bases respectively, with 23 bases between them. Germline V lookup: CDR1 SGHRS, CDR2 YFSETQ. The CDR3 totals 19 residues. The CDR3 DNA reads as TGCGCCAGCAGCTTGGGTCGACAAGTGCCAGGGCCGACCAACTATGGCTACACCTTC. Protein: CASSLGRQVPGPTNYGYTF.

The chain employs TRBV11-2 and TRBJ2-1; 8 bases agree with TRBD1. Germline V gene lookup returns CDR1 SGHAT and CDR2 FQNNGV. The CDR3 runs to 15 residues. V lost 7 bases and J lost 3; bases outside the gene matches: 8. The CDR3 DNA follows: TGTGCCAGCACCTTGGGACAGGTGAACTACAATGAGCAGTTCTTC. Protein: CASTLGQVNYNEQFF.

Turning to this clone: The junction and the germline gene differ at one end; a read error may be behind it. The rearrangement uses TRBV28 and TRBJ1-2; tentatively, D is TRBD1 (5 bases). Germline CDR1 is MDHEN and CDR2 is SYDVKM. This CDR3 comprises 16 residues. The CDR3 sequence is CASRPVGGWANYGYPF. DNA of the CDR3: TGTGCCAGCCGCCCCGTTGGGGGGTGGGCTAACTATGGCTACCCCTTC.

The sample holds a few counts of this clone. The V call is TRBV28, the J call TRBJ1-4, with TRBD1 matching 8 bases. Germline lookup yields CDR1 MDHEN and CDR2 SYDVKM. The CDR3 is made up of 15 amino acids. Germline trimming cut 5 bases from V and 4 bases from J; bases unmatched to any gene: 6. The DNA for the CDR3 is TGTGCCAGCAGTCCCCCGACAGGGGTTAATGAAAAACTGTTTTTT. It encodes CASSPPTGVNEKLFF.

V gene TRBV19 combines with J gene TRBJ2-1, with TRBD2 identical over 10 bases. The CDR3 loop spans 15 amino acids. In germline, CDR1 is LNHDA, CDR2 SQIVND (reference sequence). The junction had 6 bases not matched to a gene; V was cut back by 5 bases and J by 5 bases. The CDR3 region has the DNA TGTGCCAGTAGTCGCCGGACTAGCGGAAACAATGAGCAGTTCTTC. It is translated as CASSRRTSGNNEQFF.

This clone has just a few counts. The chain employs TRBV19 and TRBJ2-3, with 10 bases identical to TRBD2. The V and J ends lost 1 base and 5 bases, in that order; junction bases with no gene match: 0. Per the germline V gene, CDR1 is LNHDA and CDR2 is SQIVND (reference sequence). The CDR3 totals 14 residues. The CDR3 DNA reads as TGTGCCAGTAGTATAGGACTAGCGGGAGATACGCAGTATTTT. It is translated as CASSIGLAGDTQYF. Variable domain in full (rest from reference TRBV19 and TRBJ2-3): DGGITQSPKYLFRKEGQNVTLSCEQNLNHDAMYWYRQDPGQGLRLIYYSQIVNDFQKGDIAEGYSVSREKKESFPLTVTSAQKNPTAFYLCASSIGLAGDTQYFGPGTRLTVL.

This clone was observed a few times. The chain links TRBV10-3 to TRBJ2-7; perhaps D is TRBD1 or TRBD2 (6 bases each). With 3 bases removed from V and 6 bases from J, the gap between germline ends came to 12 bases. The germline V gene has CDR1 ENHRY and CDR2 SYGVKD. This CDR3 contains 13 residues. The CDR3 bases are TGTGCCATCAGTGATTCCGGAGGGGGCGAGCAGTACGTC. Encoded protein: CAISDSGGGEQYV.

CDR3 in amino acids: CASGLEGTQYF. The CDR3 nucleotides read TGTGCCAGCGGCCTGGAGGGAACGCAGTATTTT. The chain has TRBV11-1 and TRBJ2-3; D possibly corresponds to TRBD2 (6 bases). The length of the CDR3 is 11 residues. Germline V gene data show CDR1 as SGHAT and CDR2 as FQDESV (reference sequence). The germline V and J ends were trimmed by 8 bases and 9 bases, with 12 bases remaining between them.

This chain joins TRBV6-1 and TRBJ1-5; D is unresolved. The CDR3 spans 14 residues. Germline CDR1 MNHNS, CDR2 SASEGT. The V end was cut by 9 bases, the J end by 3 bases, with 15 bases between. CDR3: CASISRVDNQPQHF. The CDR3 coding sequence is TGTGCCAGTATCTCCCGGGTCGACAATCAGCCCCAGCATTTT.

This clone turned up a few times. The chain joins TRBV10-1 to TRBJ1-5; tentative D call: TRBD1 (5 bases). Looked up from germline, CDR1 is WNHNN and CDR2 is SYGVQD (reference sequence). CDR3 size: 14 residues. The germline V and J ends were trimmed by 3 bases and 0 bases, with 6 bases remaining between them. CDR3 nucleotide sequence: TGCGCCAGCAGTGATGACAGTAGCAATCAGCCCCAGCATTTT. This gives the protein CASSDDSSNQPQHF.

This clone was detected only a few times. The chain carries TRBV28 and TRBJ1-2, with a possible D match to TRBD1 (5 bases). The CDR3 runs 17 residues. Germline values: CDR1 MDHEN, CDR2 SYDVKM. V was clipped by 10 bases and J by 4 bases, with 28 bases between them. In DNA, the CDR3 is TGTGCCACAATAGCAGTTGGGGGGGGAGGGTACGGCTATGGCTACACCTTC. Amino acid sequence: CATIAVGGGGYGYGYTF.

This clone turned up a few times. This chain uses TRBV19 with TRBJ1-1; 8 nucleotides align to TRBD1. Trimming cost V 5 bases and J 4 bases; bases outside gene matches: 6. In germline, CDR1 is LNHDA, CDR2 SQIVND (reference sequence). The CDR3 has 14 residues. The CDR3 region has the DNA TGTGCCAGTAGTCCAGGGGGCCTGGGCACTGAAGCTTTCTTT. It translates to CASSPGGLGTEAFF. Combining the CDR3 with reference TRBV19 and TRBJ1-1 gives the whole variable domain DGGITQSPKYLFRKEGQNVTLSCEQNLNHDAMYWYRQDPGQGLRLIYYSQIVNDFQKGDIAEGYSVSREKKESFPLTVTSAQKNPTAFYLCASSPGGLGTEAFFGQGTRLTVV.

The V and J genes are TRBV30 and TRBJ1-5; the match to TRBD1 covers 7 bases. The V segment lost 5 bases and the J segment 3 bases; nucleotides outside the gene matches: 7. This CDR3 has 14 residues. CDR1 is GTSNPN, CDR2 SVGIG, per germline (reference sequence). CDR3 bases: TGTGCCTGGGGGCGGACAGGCATCAATCAGCCCCAGCATTTT. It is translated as CAWGRTGINQPQHF.

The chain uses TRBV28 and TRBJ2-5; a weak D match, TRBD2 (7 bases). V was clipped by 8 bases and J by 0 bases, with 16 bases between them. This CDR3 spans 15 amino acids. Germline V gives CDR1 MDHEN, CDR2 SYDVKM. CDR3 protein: CASGGALLDQETQYF. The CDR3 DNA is TGTGCCAGCGGGGGGGCGCTATTGGACCAAGAGACCCAGTACTTC.

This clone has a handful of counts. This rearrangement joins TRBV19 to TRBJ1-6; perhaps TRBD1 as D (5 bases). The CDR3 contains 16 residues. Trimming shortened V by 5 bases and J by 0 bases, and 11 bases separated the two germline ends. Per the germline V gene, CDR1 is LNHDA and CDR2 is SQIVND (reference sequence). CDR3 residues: CASSSTVSSYNSPLHF. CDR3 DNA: TGTGCCAGTAGTTCGACAGTTAGCTCCTATAATTCACCCCTCCACTTT.